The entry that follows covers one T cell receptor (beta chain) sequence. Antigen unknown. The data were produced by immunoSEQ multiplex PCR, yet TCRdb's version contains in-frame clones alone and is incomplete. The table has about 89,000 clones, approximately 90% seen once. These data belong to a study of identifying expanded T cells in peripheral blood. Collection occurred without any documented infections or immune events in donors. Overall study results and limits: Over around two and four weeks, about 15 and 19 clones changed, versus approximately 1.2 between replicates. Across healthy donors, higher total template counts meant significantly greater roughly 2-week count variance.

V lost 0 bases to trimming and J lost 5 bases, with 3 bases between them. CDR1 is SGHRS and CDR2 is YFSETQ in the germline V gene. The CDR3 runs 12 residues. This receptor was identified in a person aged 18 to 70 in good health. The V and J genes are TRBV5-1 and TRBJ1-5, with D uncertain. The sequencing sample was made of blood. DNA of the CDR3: TGCGCCAGCAGCTTGGATGATCAGCCCCAGCATTTT. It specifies CASSLDDQPQHF.